This T cell receptor beta chain was documented in a study of shared clonotypes between healthy human individuals (dated by TCRdb to 2020 to 2022). Some background on the complete study: Two women and a few men aged 18 to 49 years were included in the cohort. For each donor, three plates each were used for CD4 naive and CD4 memory, two plates were used for CD8 naive, and one plate was used for CD8 memory. To estimate repertoire size and how much clonotype sharing occurs between individuals, the study deeply sequenced the blood TCR repertoires of about five healthy adults. Different laboratories and diverse techniques were used to prepare libraries and sequence TCR repertoires, to increase sequencing depth and limit assay-specific biases. Per donor, leukapheresis produced somewhere between about 0.94 and 10 billion PBMCs.

The donors were healthy, HIV-negative adults with no recently reported acute infections or vaccinations. Only Caucasian adults living in Nashville, Tennessee, USA were represented among the donors. CD4+ T cells were enriched by magnetic negative selection; naive cells were then positively selected on CD45RA, and the negative fraction formed the memory subset. After blood collection by leukapheresis, PBMCs were isolated using Ficoll-Histopaque density gradient centrifugation and then cryopreserved in the vapor phase of liquid nitrogen. Analytical flow cytometry was used to check the purity and quantity of every magnetically sorted T cell population. Genomic DNA was isolated from every sorted fraction and measured by UV absorbance on a Nanodrop 2000c. TCR CDR3 regions were amplified from genomic DNA by multiplex PCR using the deep immunoSEQ assay. For each cell subset, the extracted genomic DNA was distributed evenly across all wells of several immunoSEQ 96-well plates, and each plate served as one replicate. For sorted subsets, approximately 200 ng of genomic DNA, equivalent to 30,000 or so T cell genomes, went into each replicate PCR. The purified libraries were quantified using a Qubit 3.0 fluorometer, sized with a Bioanalyzer 2100, and then quantified again using the KAPA Library Quantification kit. Every immunoSEQ 96-well plate was sequenced on a separate single-read 150-cycle Illumina NextSeq 550 flow cell. Turning to the authors' computational methods: Because the immunoSEQ output included only junctional sequences and no quality scores, the filtering could not be the same as the filtering used for full-length reads. To assign V/J genes and CDR3, sequences were annotated using PyIR, a Python wrapper for IgBLAST v1.9, with IMGT germline references. Reads with weak V/J assignments (E-value above 1e-6), missing CDR3, stop codons, out-of-frame junctions, or ambiguous translated residues were removed. V3J clonotypes were defined by identical inferred V gene, J gene, and CDR3 amino acid sequence. To compute the percentage overlap between repertoires, the number of shared unique clonotypes was divided by the size of the smaller repertoire. Repertoire richness was assessed with RTK rarefaction, the Chao1 estimator, and Recon v2.1 estimates of unobserved clonotypes. For all TCRbeta clonotypes obtained by the gDNA method from a handful of donors, generation probabilities were computed with OLGA. TCRdb provides this immuneACCESS table in a form limited to in-frame rearrangements. Some clones are lacking; in checked studies, under half of them reflect an unresolved V gene, and why the rest are absent is not known. V and J calls and clone size are given by that table; D and trimming were obtained from the DNA. The sample data list around 700,000 clones, and 72% of these were observed just once. The top ten hold about 1.8% of the sample.

Turning to this clone: Its antigen remains unidentified. No clone much larger than this one lies a single base away; base qualities are absent.

The CDR1 and CDR2 encoded by the germline V gene are SQVTM and ANQGSEA. V is pruned by 7 bases and J by 4 bases, leaving 5 bases of the junction without a gene match. Inclusive of the bounding cysteine and phenylalanine, the CDR3 is 12 residues long. The retained sequence is limited to the CDR3, 36 bases, with the frame set at the first base. Beyond this particular receptor, the publication reports: Pairwise subsampling led to the expectation that sequencing depth would affect the degree of clonotype sharing among donors. Because the study included only a small number of donors, the genetic and exposure-history diversity represented was limited. Rarefaction of sorted-subset datasets indicated incomplete sequencing despite the large sequencing depth. Higher generation probabilities were observed for clonotypes shared by all four sorted-subset donors than for non-shared clonotypes. Sampling was restricted to blood, and TCR repertoires in tissues likely differ from the TCR repertoires found in blood. Across four donors, around 5.4% of naive CD4, 3.5% of naive CD8, 2.3% of memory CD4, and roughly 0.41% of memory CD8 clonotypes were shared. Larger estimated clonotype richness was generally found for naive subsets than for memory subsets.

The sequence was obtained from a woman in her twenties or thirties in good health. The specimen was memory CD4+ T cells sorted from blood. Explained via the paper, the cell subset or site label denotes: CD45RA-negative fraction. The chain joins TRBV29-1 to TRBJ2-7, with TRBD1 identical over 9 junction bases. Here the CDR3 is given as CSGGTGWYEQYF. The DNA sequence is TGCAGCGGCGGGACAGGGTGGTACGAGCAGTACTTC.